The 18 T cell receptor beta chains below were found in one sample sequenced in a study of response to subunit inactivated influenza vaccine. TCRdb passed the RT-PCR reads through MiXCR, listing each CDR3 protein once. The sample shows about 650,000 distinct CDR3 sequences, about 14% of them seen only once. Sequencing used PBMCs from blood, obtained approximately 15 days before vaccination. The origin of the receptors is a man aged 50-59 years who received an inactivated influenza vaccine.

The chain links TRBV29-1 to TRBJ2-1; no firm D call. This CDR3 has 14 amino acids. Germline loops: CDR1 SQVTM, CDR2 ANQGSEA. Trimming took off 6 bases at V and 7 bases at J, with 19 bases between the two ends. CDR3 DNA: TGCAGCGTCCGCCGGGCCAATCCCACTAATGAGCAGTTCTTC. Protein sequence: CSVRRANPTNEQFF.

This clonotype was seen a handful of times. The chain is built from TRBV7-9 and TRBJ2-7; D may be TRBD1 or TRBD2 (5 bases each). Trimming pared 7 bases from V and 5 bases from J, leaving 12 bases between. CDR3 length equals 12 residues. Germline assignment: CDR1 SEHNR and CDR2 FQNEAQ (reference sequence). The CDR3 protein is CASTPLGDEQYF. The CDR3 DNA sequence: TGTGCCAGCACTCCCCTGGGGGACGAGCAGTACTTC. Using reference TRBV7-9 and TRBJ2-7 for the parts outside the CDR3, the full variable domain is DTGVSQNPRHKITKRGQNVTFRCDPISEHNRLYWYRQTLGQGPEFLTYFQNEAQLEKSRLLSDRFSAERPKGSFSTLEIQRTEQGDSAMYLCASTPLGDEQYFGPGTRLTVT.

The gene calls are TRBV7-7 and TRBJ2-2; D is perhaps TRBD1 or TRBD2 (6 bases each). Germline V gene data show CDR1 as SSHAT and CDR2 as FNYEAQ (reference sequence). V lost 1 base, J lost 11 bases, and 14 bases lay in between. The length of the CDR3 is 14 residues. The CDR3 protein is CASSLEWGASELFF. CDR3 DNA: TGTGCCAGCAGCTTAGAATGGGGGGCGAGTGAGCTGTTTTTT. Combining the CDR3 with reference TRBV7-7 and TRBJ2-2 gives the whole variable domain GAGVSQSPRYKVTKRGQDVTLRCDPISSHATLYWYQQALGQGPEFLTYFNYEAQPDKSGLPSDRFSAERPEGSISTLTIQRTEQRDSAMYRCASSLEWGASELFFGEGSRLTVL.

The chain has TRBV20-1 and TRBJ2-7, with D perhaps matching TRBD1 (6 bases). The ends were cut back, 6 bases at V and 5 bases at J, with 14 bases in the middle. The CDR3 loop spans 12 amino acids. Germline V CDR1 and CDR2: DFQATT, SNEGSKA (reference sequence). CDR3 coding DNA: TGCAGTGCCAGTAACAGGGCCCACGAGCAGTACTTC. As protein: CSASNRAHEQYF.

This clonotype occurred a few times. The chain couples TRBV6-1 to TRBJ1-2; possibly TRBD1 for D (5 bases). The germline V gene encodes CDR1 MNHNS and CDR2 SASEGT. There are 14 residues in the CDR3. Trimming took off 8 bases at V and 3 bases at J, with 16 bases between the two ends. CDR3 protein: CASLGPSSYYGYTF. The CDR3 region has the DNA TGTGCCAGCCTGGGACCCTCCTCCTACTATGGCTACACCTTC.

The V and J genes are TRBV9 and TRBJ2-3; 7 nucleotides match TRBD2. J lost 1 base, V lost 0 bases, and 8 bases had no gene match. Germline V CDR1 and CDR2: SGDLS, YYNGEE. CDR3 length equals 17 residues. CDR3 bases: TGTGCCAGCAGCGTAGGCCCTTTAAGCGGGGGCACAGATACGCAGTATTTT. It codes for CASSVGPLSGGTDTQYF.

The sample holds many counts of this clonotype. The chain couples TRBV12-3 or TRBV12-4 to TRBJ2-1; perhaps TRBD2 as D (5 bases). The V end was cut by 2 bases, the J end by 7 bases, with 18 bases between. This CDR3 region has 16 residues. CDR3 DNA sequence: TGTGCCAGCAGTTTATCCCCACACCAACGAGGGAATGAGCAGTTCTTC. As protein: CASSLSPHQRGNEQFF.

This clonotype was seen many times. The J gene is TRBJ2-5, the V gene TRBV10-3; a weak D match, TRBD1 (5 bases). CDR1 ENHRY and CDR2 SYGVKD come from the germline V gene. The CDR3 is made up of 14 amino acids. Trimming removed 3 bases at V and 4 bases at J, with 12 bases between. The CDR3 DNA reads TGTGCCATCAGTGATGGTAGTAGGGGAGAGACCCAGTACTTC. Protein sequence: CAISDGSRGETQYF.

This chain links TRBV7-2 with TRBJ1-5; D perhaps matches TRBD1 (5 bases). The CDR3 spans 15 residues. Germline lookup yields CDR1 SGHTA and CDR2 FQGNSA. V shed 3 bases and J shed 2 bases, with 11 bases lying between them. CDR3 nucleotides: TGTGCCAGCAGCTTGAGTGGGGGTCGCAATCAGCCCCAGCATTTT. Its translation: CASSLSGGRNQPQHF.

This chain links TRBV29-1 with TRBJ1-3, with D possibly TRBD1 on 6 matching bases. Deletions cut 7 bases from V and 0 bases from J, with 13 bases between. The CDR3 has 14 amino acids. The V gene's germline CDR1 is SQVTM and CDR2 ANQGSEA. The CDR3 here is CSAIQGNSGNTIYF. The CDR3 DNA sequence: TGCAGCGCCATACAGGGAAACTCTGGAAACACCATATATTTT.

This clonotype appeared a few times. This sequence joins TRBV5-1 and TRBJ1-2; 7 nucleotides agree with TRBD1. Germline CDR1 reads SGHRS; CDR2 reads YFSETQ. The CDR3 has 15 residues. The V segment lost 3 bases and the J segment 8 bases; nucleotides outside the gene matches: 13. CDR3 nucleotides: TGCGCCAGCAGCTCCATGACAGGGATTGGGTCGGGCTACACCTTC. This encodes CASSSMTGIGSGYTF.

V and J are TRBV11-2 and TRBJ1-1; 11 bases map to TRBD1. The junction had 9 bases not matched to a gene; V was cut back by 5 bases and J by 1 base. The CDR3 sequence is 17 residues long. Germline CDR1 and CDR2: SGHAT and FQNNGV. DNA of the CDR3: TGTGCCAGCAGCCGGGACAGGGGGAGATTTCGGAACACTGAAGCTTTCTTT. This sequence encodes CASSRDRGRFRNTEAFF.

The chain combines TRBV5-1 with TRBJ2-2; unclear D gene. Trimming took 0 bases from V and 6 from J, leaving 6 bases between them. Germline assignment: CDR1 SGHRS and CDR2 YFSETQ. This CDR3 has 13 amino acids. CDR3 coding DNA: TGCGCCAGCAGCTTGGGGCCCGCCGGGGAGCTGTTTTTT. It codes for CASSLGPAGELFF.

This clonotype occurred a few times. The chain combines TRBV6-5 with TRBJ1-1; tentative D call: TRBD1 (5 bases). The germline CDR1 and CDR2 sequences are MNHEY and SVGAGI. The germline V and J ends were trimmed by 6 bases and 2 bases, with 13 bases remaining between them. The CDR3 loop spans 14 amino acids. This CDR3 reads CASRLKTGNTEAFF. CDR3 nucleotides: TGTGCCAGCAGGTTAAAAACAGGTAACACTGAAGCTTTCTTT.

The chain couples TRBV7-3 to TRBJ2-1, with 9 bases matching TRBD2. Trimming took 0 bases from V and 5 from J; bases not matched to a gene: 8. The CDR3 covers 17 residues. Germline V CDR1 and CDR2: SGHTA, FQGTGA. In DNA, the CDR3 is TGTGCCAGCAGCTTAACGGGGGTAGCGGGAGCCGACAATGAGCAGTTCTTC. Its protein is CASSLTGVAGADNEQFF.

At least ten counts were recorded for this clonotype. CDR3 sequence reads: CASSYSSTYDGGYTEAFF. As DNA, the CDR3 is TGTGCCAGCAGTTACTCATCAACCTACGACGGAGGCTACACTGAAGCTTTCTTT. The genes are TRBV6-5 and TRBJ1-1; D unclear. The germline V and J ends were trimmed by 0 bases and 3 bases, with 20 bases remaining between them. Germline assignment: CDR1 MNHEY and CDR2 SVGAGI. The CDR3 length is 18 residues.

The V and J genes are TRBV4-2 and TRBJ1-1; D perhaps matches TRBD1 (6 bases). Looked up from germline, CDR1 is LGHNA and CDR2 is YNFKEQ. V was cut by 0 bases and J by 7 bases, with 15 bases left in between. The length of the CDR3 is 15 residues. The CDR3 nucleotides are TGTGCCAGCAGCCAAGATTTACAGGGCGGTATTGAAGCTTTCTTT. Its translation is CASSQDLQGGIEAFF.

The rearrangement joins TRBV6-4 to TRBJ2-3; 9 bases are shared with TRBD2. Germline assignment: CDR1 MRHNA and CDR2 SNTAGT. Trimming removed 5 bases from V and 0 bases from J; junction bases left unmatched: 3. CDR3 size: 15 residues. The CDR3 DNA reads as TGTGCCAGCAGTCGGACTAGCGCTAGCACAGATACGCAGTATTTT. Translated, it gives CASSRTSASTDTQYF.